Listed here is a single T cell receptor beta chain. The CDR3 has 11 residues. The V end lost 0 bases, the J end lost 12 bases, and 9 bases lay between the germline ends. The germline gives CDR1 SGHNT, CDR2 YYREEE (reference sequence). The data originate from a study of T cell changes during pregnancy in multiple sclerosis. TCRdb's table, derived via immunoSEQ multiplex PCR, lists solely in-frame clones and lacks some. The table shows some 48,000 clones, with 85% to 95% occurring only once. V is TRBV5-4 and J is TRBJ1-2; D unresolved. Source: CD8+ T cells from peripheral blood mononuclear cells, taken in the first trimester of pregnancy. The clonotype comes from a female donor with multiple sclerosis, enrolled in a pregnancy study. The CDR3 reads CASSLGQANTF. CDR3 sequence (DNA): TGTGCCAGCAGCTTGGGCCAGGCAAACACCTTC.